This is a list of T cell receptor beta chains from one sample in a study of lymphopenia after photon versus proton radiotherapy. Assay: immunoSEQ multiplex PCR; the TCRdb copy retains only in-frame clones and omits some. The sample has 20,000 to 25,000 clones, approximately 90% seen once. Here the sequenced sample was peripheral blood, taken from a patient treated with proton-based radiotherapy. These receptors came from an elderly man with esophageal cancer. Both conserved end residues are part of each CDR3. Each record gives: clone size, V gene, D gene, J gene, CDR3 protein, CDR3 DNA. The D gene is left open where the match is weak. Clone sizes are given selectively: once, few, many, or a class where the clone is expanded.

clone size: -; V gene: TRBV18; D gene: -; J gene: TRBJ2-3; CDR3 protein: CASSPNGMGTTDTQYF; CDR3 DNA: TGTGCCAGCTCACCAAACGGCATGGGGACCACAGATACGCAGTATTTT
clone size: -; V gene: TRBV4-1; D gene: TRBD1; J gene: TRBJ2-7; CDR3 protein: CASSHPGQHYEQYF; CDR3 DNA: TGCGCCAGCAGCCATCCGGGACAGCACTACGAGCAGTACTTC
clone size: few; V gene: TRBV6-1; D gene: TRBD1; J gene: TRBJ1-3; CDR3 protein: CASRETGGRWNTIYF; CDR3 DNA: TGTGCCAGCCGAGAAACAGGGGGCAGGTGGAACACCATATATTTT
clone size: -; V gene: TRBV7-3; D gene: -; J gene: TRBJ1-6; CDR3 protein: CASSLRTPGSYNSPLHF; CDR3 DNA: TGTGCCAGCAGTCTACGAACCCCGGGATCTTATAATTCACCCCTCCACTTT
clone size: -; V gene: TRBV9; D gene: TRBD1; J gene: TRBJ2-7; CDR3 protein: CASSVGTGPSYEQYF; CDR3 DNA: TGTGCCAGCAGCGTCGGGACAGGACCGTCCTACGAGCAGTACTTC
clone size: -; V gene: TRBV5-5; D gene: TRBD2; J gene: TRBJ2-2; CDR3 protein: CASSLAAGSNTGELFF; CDR3 DNA: TGTGCCAGCAGCTTGGCAGCGGGGTCGAACACCGGGGAGCTGTTTTTT
clone size: once; V gene: TRBV7-6; D gene: -; J gene: TRBJ2-5; CDR3 protein: CASSSRVGETQYF; CDR3 DNA: TGTGCCAGCAGCTCCAGGGTTGGGGAGACCCAGTACTTC
clone size: -; V gene: TRBV9; D gene: -; J gene: TRBJ1-5; CDR3 protein: CAMYQPQHF; CDR3 DNA: TGTGCTATGTATCAGCCCCAGCATTTT
clone size: -; V gene: TRBV19; D gene: TRBD1; J gene: TRBJ1-3; CDR3 protein: CASSYGVGQNGNTIYF; CDR3 DNA: TGTGCCAGTAGTTATGGCGTGGGACAGAATGGAAACACCATATATTTT
clone size: -; V gene: TRBV9; D gene: -; J gene: TRBJ2-2; CDR3 protein: CASSGTVNTGELFF; CDR3 DNA: TGTGCCAGCAGCGGGACGGTGAACACCGGGGAGCTGTTTTTT
clone size: once; V gene: TRBV13; D gene: -; J gene: TRBJ1-3; CDR3 protein: CASSLVGDYSGNTIYF; CDR3 DNA: TGTGCCAGCAGCTTAGTTGGGGACTACTCTGGAAACACCATATATTTT
clone size: -; V gene: TRBV6-5; D gene: -; J gene: TRBJ1-1; CDR3 protein: CASSPRATEAFF; CDR3 DNA: TGTGCCAGCAGCCCTAGGGCAACTGAAGCTTTCTTT
clone size: -; V gene: TRBV2; D gene: TRBD2; J gene: TRBJ2-5; CDR3 protein: CASKVGGPGETQYF; CDR3 DNA: TGTGCCAGCAAAGTGGGAGGGCCAGGGGAGACCCAGTACTTC
clone size: once; V gene: TRBV7-9; D gene: -; J gene: TRBJ2-2; CDR3 protein: CASSLAAGTTGELFF; CDR3 DNA: TGTGCCAGCAGCTTAGCGGCAGGGACAACCGGGGAGCTGTTTTTT
clone size: -; V gene: TRBV19; D gene: -; J gene: TRBJ2-3; CDR3 protein: CASQQGTSTDTQYF; CDR3 DNA: TGTGCCAGTCAACAGGGTACGAGCACAGATACGCAGTATTTT
clone size: few; V gene: TRBV5-4; D gene: -; J gene: TRBJ1-1; CDR3 protein: CASSSEWRGALVDTEAFF; CDR3 DNA: TGTGCCAGCAGCAGCGAATGGAGAGGCGCATTGGTTGATACTGAAGCTTTCTTT
clone size: -; V gene: TRBV29-1; D gene: -; J gene: TRBJ1-2; CDR3 protein: CSVEVGGDGRRGYTF; CDR3 DNA: TGCAGCGTTGAAGTTGGGGGGGACGGGCGGAGGGGCTACACCTTC
clone size: -; V gene: TRBV9; D gene: -; J gene: TRBJ2-7; CDR3 protein: CASSPSSYEQYF; CDR3 DNA: TGTGCCAGCAGCCCCAGTTCCTACGAGCAGTACTTC
clone size: -; V gene: TRBV7-9; D gene: -; J gene: TRBJ2-4; CDR3 protein: CASSLSGLGGAKNIQYF; CDR3 DNA: TGTGCCAGCAGCTTATCAGGGTTAGGAGGAGCCAAAAACATTCAGTACTTC
clone size: -; V gene: TRBV5-6; D gene: TRBD1; J gene: TRBJ1-1; CDR3 protein: CASSLRDRGIGQNTEAFF; CDR3 DNA: TGTGCCAGCAGCCTCCGCGACAGGGGAATAGGACAAAACACTGAAGCTTTCTTT
clone size: -; V gene: TRBV7-2; D gene: -; J gene: TRBJ2-3; CDR3 protein: CASSARVTQTDTQYF; CDR3 DNA: TGTGCCAGCAGCGCCAGGGTAACTCAAACAGATACGCAGTATTTT
clone size: once; V gene: TRBV9; D gene: -; J gene: TRBJ1-1; CDR3 protein: CASRRGAEGTEAFF; CDR3 DNA: TGTGCCAGCAGGAGGGGTGCTGAGGGCACTGAAGCTTTCTTT
clone size: -; V gene: TRBV6-1; D gene: TRBD1; J gene: TRBJ1-5; CDR3 protein: CASSEWGQGAAQPQHF; CDR3 DNA: TGTGCCAGCAGTGAATGGGGCCAGGGGGCAGCTCAGCCCCAGCATTTT
clone size: -; V gene: TRBV19; D gene: TRBD2; J gene: TRBJ2-1; CDR3 protein: CASTRVGTSGNNEQFF; CDR3 DNA: TGTGCCAGTACCAGGGTCGGGACTAGCGGGAACAATGAGCAGTTCTTC
clone size: -; V gene: TRBV9; D gene: -; J gene: TRBJ2-6; CDR3 protein: CASSVFPGANVLTF; CDR3 DNA: TGTGCCAGCAGCGTATTCCCTGGGGCCAACGTCCTGACTTTC
clone size: -; V gene: TRBV9; D gene: -; J gene: TRBJ2-3; CDR3 protein: CASSKIGDVIDTQYF; CDR3 DNA: TGTGCCAGCAGCAAAATTGGGGACGTGATAGATACGCAGTATTTT
clone size: -; V gene: TRBV5-6; D gene: -; J gene: TRBJ1-2; CDR3 protein: CASAGLRVRVSYTF; CDR3 DNA: TGTGCCAGCGCGGGCCTCAGGGTTAGGGTGAGCTACACCTTC
clone size: -; V gene: TRBV18; D gene: TRBD1; J gene: TRBJ1-3; CDR3 protein: CASSATGGDFSGNTIYF; CDR3 DNA: TGTGCCAGCTCAGCGACAGGGGGCGATTTCTCTGGAAACACCATATATTTT
clone size: -; V gene: TRBV20-1; D gene: -; J gene: TRBJ2-7; CDR3 protein: CSAREWGEQYF; CDR3 DNA: TGCAGTGCTAGGGAGTGGGGCGAGCAGTACTTC
clone size: -; V gene: TRBV9; D gene: TRBD1; J gene: TRBJ1-2; CDR3 protein: CASSAGTGYGYTF; CDR3 DNA: TGTGCCAGCAGCGCTGGGACAGGCTATGGCTACACCTTC
clone size: -; V gene: TRBV6-4; D gene: -; J gene: TRBJ2-7; CDR3 protein: CASSVQGYEQYF; CDR3 DNA: TGTGCCAGCAGCGTACAGGGCTACGAGCAGTACTTC
clone size: -; V gene: TRBV5-4; D gene: -; J gene: TRBJ2-7; CDR3 protein: CASSLGGLSSYEQYF; CDR3 DNA: TGTGCCAGCAGCTTAGGGGGACTATCTTCCTACGAGCAGTACTTC
clone size: once; V gene: TRBV19; D gene: -; J gene: TRBJ1-3; CDR3 protein: CASSPGGTVSGNTIYF; CDR3 DNA: TGTGCCAGTAGCCCCGGGGGGACGGTCTCTGGAAACACCATATATTTT
clone size: -; V gene: TRBV7-7; D gene: -; J gene: TRBJ2-3; CDR3 protein: CASSLRGWGTDTQYF; CDR3 DNA: TGTGCTAGCAGCCTCCGGGGGTGGGGCACAGATACGCAGTATTTT
clone size: once; V gene: TRBV2; D gene: TRBD2; J gene: TRBJ2-7; CDR3 protein: CASGLAFTYEQYF; CDR3 DNA: TGTGCCAGCGGACTAGCGTTTACCTACGAGCAGTACTTC
clone size: -; V gene: TRBV4-1; D gene: TRBD1; J gene: TRBJ1-1; CDR3 protein: CASSQGQGIDTEAFF; CDR3 DNA: TGCGCCAGCAGCCAGGGACAGGGGATAGACACTGAAGCTTTCTTT
clone size: -; V gene: TRBV6-1; D gene: -; J gene: TRBJ1-5; CDR3 protein: CASSETGPWPQHF; CDR3 DNA: TGTGCCAGCAGTGAGACAGGCCCTTGGCCCCAGCATTTT
clone size: once; V gene: TRBV7-9; D gene: -; J gene: TRBJ2-1; CDR3 protein: CASSLDLATRADEQFF; CDR3 DNA: TGTGCCAGCAGCTTAGATCTAGCCACAAGAGCAGATGAGCAGTTCTTC
clone size: -; V gene: TRBV5-1; D gene: -; J gene: TRBJ2-5; CDR3 protein: CASSLVSGAGETQYF; CDR3 DNA: TGCGCCAGCAGCTTGGTATCGGGCGCAGGAGAGACCCAGTACTTC
clone size: -; V gene: TRBV5-4; D gene: TRBD2; J gene: TRBJ2-7; CDR3 protein: CASSLGLAEYEQYF; CDR3 DNA: TGTGCCAGCAGCTTGGGACTAGCGGAATACGAGCAGTACTTC
clone size: few; V gene: TRBV7-2; D gene: -; J gene: TRBJ2-3; CDR3 protein: CASSLRSRDTQYF; CDR3 DNA: TGTGCCAGCAGCTTAAGAAGCCGGGATACGCAGTATTTT
clone size: -; V gene: TRBV6-6; D gene: -; J gene: TRBJ2-5; CDR3 protein: CASGFEETQYF; CDR3 DNA: TGTGCCAGCGGATTTGAGGAGACCCAGTACTTC
clone size: -; V gene: TRBV2; D gene: -; J gene: TRBJ1-5; CDR3 protein: CASSPDDGINQPQHF; CDR3 DNA: TGTGCCAGCAGCCCCGATGACGGTATCAATCAGCCCCAGCATTTT
clone size: -; V gene: TRBV25-1; D gene: -; J gene: TRBJ2-1; CDR3 protein: CASSDSGDPPYNEQFF; CDR3 DNA: TGTGCCAGCAGTGATTCCGGGGACCCTCCCTACAATGAGCAGTTCTTC
clone size: -; V gene: TRBV27; D gene: -; J gene: TRBJ2-5; CDR3 protein: CASAFVGLETQYF; CDR3 DNA: TGTGCCAGCGCGTTCGTGGGGTTGGAGACCCAGTACTTC
clone size: -; V gene: TRBV6-4; D gene: TRBD2; J gene: TRBJ2-2; CDR3 protein: CASSRTSGPNTGELFF; CDR3 DNA: TGTGCCAGCAGTAGAACTAGCGGTCCGAACACCGGGGAGCTGTTTTTT
clone size: -; V gene: TRBV7-3; D gene: -; J gene: TRBJ1-1; CDR3 protein: CASSFGGLNTEAFF; CDR3 DNA: TGTGCCAGCAGCTTCGGGGGATTGAACACTGAAGCTTTCTTT
clone size: once; V gene: TRBV11-2; D gene: -; J gene: TRBJ1-4; CDR3 protein: CASSRPGVGEKLFF; CDR3 DNA: TGTGCCAGCAGTCGACCAGGGGTGGGTGAAAAACTGTTTTTT
clone size: -; V gene: TRBV7-2; D gene: -; J gene: TRBJ1-1; CDR3 protein: CASSSSGGWTEAFF; CDR3 DNA: TGTGCCAGCAGCTCGAGCGGGGGCTGGACTGAAGCTTTCTTT